This T cell receptor beta chain comes out of a study of T cells in Graves' hyperthyroidism and ophthalmopathy. Study-wide context: Pretreatment peripheral blood was obtained at initial diagnosis. The study's findings and limits: Ophthalmopathy onset followed model prediction by a median about seven months. Appearing also in blood were most of the thyroid clonotypes expanded above 0.001.

The V gene lost 4 bases and the J gene lost 5 bases, with 10 bases spanning the gap. CDR3 length: 13 amino acids. Germline CDR1 is SNHLY and CDR2 is FYNNEI. Amplification of TCR beta CDR3 regions used RNA as the template. HTBI primers were employed in a first-round RT-PCR of the TCR CDR3. TCRdb reprocessed the multiplex PCR reads via MiXCR and lists one record per CDR3 protein. The table shows fewer than 450,000 distinct CDR3 sequences, with approximately 17% occurring only once. This clonotype was counted many times. As yet, its antigen is unknown. Sequenced: blood. The TCR sequence derives from a woman in her twenties or thirties with Graves' hyperthyroidism that later progressed to Graves' ophthalmopathy. The chain has TRBV2 and TRBJ2-3; D not certain. CDR3 residues: CASSVVLRDTQYF. The CDR3 nucleotides read TGTGCCAGCAGTGTCGTTTTGCGAGATACGCAGTATTTT.